What follows are 31 T cell receptor beta chains derived from one specimen sequenced in a study of shared clonotypes between healthy human individuals. Assay: immunoSEQ multiplex PCR; the TCRdb copy retains only in-frame clones and omits some. The sample comprises under 2,500,000 clones, roughly 95% of which are singletons, and 0.1% to 0.15% rests with the top ten. Material for sequencing was naive CD4+ T cells sorted from blood. The subset is: CD45RA+ positively selected. The receptors shown here come from a man younger than 35 in good health.

The V gene is TRBV25-1, the J gene TRBJ1-3; D unclear. Germline V gives CDR1 MGHDK, CDR2 SYGVNS. V gave up 2 bases and J gave up 0 bases, with 8 bases separating them. This CDR3 spans 15 amino acids. CDR3 nucleotides: TGTGCCAGCAGTGAAATGGGTAACTCTGGAAACACCATATATTTT. Translating gives CASSEMGNSGNTIYF.

The count of this clone is one. V is TRBV19 and J is TRBJ1-6; D not resolved. The CDR3 is made up of 14 amino acids. V was pared by 3 bases and J by 6 bases, with 9 bases between. CDR1 LNHDA and CDR2 SQIVND come from the germline V gene (reference sequence). CDR3 protein: CASSIRGLNSPLHF. CDR3 DNA sequence: TGTGCCAGTAGTATCCGAGGGCTTAATTCACCCCTCCACTTT.

J is TRBJ2-1 and V is TRBV19; TRBD2 might be the D (6 bases). Trimming shortened V by 4 bases and J by 6 bases, and 16 bases separated the two germline ends. Germline V gene data show CDR1 as LNHDA and CDR2 as SQIVND (reference sequence). This CDR3 spans 15 amino acids. The CDR3 region has the DNA TGTGCCAGTAGTAAAATAGGACTAACCACCAATGAGCAGTTCTTC. This encodes CASSKIGLTTNEQFF.

In its sample, this clone was seen once. V usage is TRBV19 and J usage is TRBJ2-2; 12 bases are a match to TRBD1. After removal of 9 bases from V and 7 bases from J, the junction contained 9 bases not matched to a gene. Germline values: CDR1 LNHDA, CDR2 SQIVND (reference sequence). The CDR3 covers 15 residues. The CDR3 spells CASQTGTGGLGELFF. The CDR3 DNA reads TGTGCCAGCCAGACCGGGACAGGGGGCCTCGGGGAGCTGTTTTTT.

The rearrangement links TRBV6-5 to TRBJ2-7, with TRBD2 matching over 8 bases. Per germline, CDR1 MNHEY and CDR2 SVGAGI. CDR3 length: 13 residues. The V gene end was trimmed by 5 bases and the J gene end by 7 bases; junction bases not matched to a gene: 7. The CDR3 loop reads CASSRGREGEQYF. In nucleotides, the CDR3 is TGTGCCAGCAGTCGGGGACGGGAGGGGGAGCAGTACTTC.

This chain uses TRBV7-9 with TRBJ2-7; tentatively, D is TRBD1 or TRBD2 (5 bases each). This CDR3 contains 15 residues. The V end was cut by 4 bases, the J end by 3 bases, with 16 bases between. The germline V gene has CDR1 SEHNR and CDR2 FQNEAQ (reference sequence). This CDR3 reads CASSYSRGPNYEQYF. CDR3 nucleotides: TGTGCCAGCAGCTACTCCCGGGGACCAAACTACGAGCAGTACTTC.

The chain employs TRBV5-1 and TRBJ1-1; D not certain. V dropped 0 bases and J dropped 0 bases, with 21 bases sitting between them. This CDR3 has 19 amino acids. Germline assignment: CDR1 SGHRS and CDR2 YFSETQ. The CDR3 protein is CASSLGSIGEFLMNTEAFF. The CDR3 DNA follows: TGCGCCAGCAGCTTGGGGTCTATCGGGGAATTCTTAATGAACACTGAAGCTTTCTTT.

The chain combines TRBV29-1 with TRBJ2-5; TRBD2 might be the D (5 bases). The CDR3 runs to 14 residues. The V end lost 4 bases, the J end lost 7 bases, and 19 bases lay between the germline ends. In germline, CDR1 is SQVTM, CDR2 ANQGSEA. This chain's CDR3 is CSVGVNAIEGTQYF. CDR3 nucleotides: TGCAGCGTTGGAGTAAACGCTATCGAGGGGACCCAGTACTTC. Drawing the rest from reference TRBV29-1 and TRBJ2-5, the complete variable domain is SAVISQKPSRDICQRGTSLTIQCQVDSQVTMMFWYRQQPGQSLTLIATANQGSEATYESGFVIDKFPISRPNLTFSTLTVSNMSPEDSSIYLCSVGVNAIEGTQYFGPGTRLLVL.

The chain employs TRBV25-1 and TRBJ2-6, with D perhaps matching TRBD2 (5 bases). This CDR3 has 14 amino acids. V dropped 6 bases and J dropped 7 bases, with 13 bases sitting between them. Germline V gene data show CDR1 as MGHDK and CDR2 as SYGVNS. The CDR3 protein is CASRIRGFANVLTF. CDR3 bases: TGTGCCAGCAGAATAAGAGGGTTTGCCAACGTCCTGACTTTC.

The chain couples TRBV28 to TRBJ1-2; D is possibly TRBD1 (5 bases). The CDR3 spans 13 residues. The germline CDR1 and CDR2 sequences are MDHEN and SYDVKM. V was clipped by 10 bases and J by 6 bases, with 18 bases between them. CDR3 sequence: CATRGVRGHGYTF. CDR3 DNA sequence: TGTGCCACTAGAGGCGTCCGGGGCCATGGCTACACCTTC.

The V gene is TRBV7-2, the J gene TRBJ2-5; a weak D match, TRBD2 (5 bases). Germline assignment: CDR1 SGHTA and CDR2 FQGNSA. CDR3 length: 15 residues. V was pared by 3 bases and J by 8 bases, with 19 bases between. The CDR3 DNA follows: TGTGCCAGCAGCTTCTCTGCCGGGGTCCAGGAAACCCAGTACTTC. As protein: CASSFSAGVQETQYF. Full variable domain (remainder filled in from reference TRBV7-2 and TRBJ2-5): GAGVSQSPSNKVTEKGKDVELRCDPISGHTALYWYRQSLGQGLEFLIYFQGNSAPDKSGLPSDRFSAERTGGSVSTLTIQRTQQEDSAVYLCASSFSAGVQETQYFGPGTRLLVL.

As to this clone: Different DNA sequences within this sample yield the same CDR3. This chain uses TRBV5-1 with TRBJ2-5; D is undetermined. Germline V gene data show CDR1 as SGHRS and CDR2 as YFSETQ. Between the trimmed V and J ends, which lost 0 bases and 1 base, there was a span of 7 bases. The CDR3 length is 14 residues. As DNA, the CDR3 is TGCGCCAGCAGCTTGGGAGGTTCCCAAGAGACCCAGTACTTC. Its protein is CASSLGGSQETQYF.

The chain carries TRBV6-6 and TRBJ1-5, with TRBD1 matching 7 bases. CDR3 length: 16 amino acids. V shed 2 bases, J shed 5 bases, and the junction held 9 bases outside the gene matches. From germline, CDR1 is MNHNY and CDR2 SVGAGI (reference sequence). The CDR3 coding sequence is TGTGCCAGCAGTTACCCGCCACAGGGGACCCATCAGCCCCAGCATTTT. Encoded protein: CASSYPPQGTHQPQHF.

Comments on this clone: The same CDR3 can be traced to other DNA sequences in this sample. The chain uses TRBV5-1 and TRBJ2-5; maybe TRBD1 (5 bases). V lost 0 bases and J lost 5, with 11 bases in between. The length of the CDR3 is 14 residues. Per the germline V gene, CDR1 is SGHRS and CDR2 is YFSETQ. The CDR3 coding sequence is TGCGCCAGCAGCTTGGCCTCAGGGTCGGAGACCCAGTACTTC. Protein product: CASSLASGSETQYF.

V and J are TRBV19 and TRBJ1-2, with D maybe TRBD1 (5 bases). CDR1 and CDR2 (germline): LNHDA, SQIVND (reference sequence). Trimming removed 9 bases from V and 4 bases from J, with 15 bases in between. This CDR3 is built from 13 residues. In DNA form, the CDR3 reads TGTGCCAGCCGAGGGGCTGGAAGCTATGGCTACACCTTC. Translated, it gives CASRGAGSYGYTF.

V usage is TRBV4-3 and J usage is TRBJ2-2, with 7 bases that match TRBD2. The CDR3 is made up of 14 amino acids. Germline V gene data show CDR1 as LGHNA and CDR2 as YSLEER. V shed 3 bases and J 5 bases; nucleotides not matched to a gene: 3. This CDR3 reads CASSQPGGTGELFF. The CDR3 bases are TGCGCCAGCAGCCAGCCGGGGGGTACCGGGGAGCTGTTTTTT.

The rearrangement uses TRBV10-3 and TRBJ2-1; D is unresolved. CDR3 length: 11 amino acids. V gave up 10 bases and J gave up 2 bases, with 6 bases separating them. The germline CDR1 and CDR2 sequences are ENHRY and SYGVKD. CDR3 nucleotides: TGTGCCACCGAAGCCTACAATGAGCAGTTCTTC. Its protein product is CATEAYNEQFF.

The chain combines TRBV5-6 with TRBJ1-2; the match to TRBD1 covers 9 bases. Germline CDR1 reads SGHDT; CDR2 reads YYEEEE. The CDR3 runs 14 residues. The junction had 6 bases not matched to a gene; V was cut back by 4 bases and J by 5 bases. CDR3 loop: CASSEDRGEYGYTF. For the CDR3, the DNA is TGTGCCAGCAGCGAGGACAGGGGAGAGTATGGCTACACCTTC.

The chain links TRBV27 to TRBJ1-4; no firm D call. With 1 base removed from V and 0 bases from J, the gap between germline ends came to 9 bases. CDR3 length equals 16 residues. Germline loops: CDR1 MNHEY, CDR2 SMNVEV (reference sequence). CDR3 region: CASSLFGVTTNEKLFF. The CDR3 bases are TGTGCCAGCAGTTTATTTGGGGTTACAACTAATGAAAAACTGTTTTTT.

J is TRBJ2-3 and V is TRBV5-1; 8 positions agree with TRBD1. The germline V gene has CDR1 SGHRS and CDR2 YFSETQ. The CDR3 sequence is 16 residues long. V was clipped by 0 bases and J by 6 bases; unmatched bases: 9. CDR3 nucleotides: TGCGCCAGCAGCTTGGTCGGACAGGGTATTTCGGATACGCAGTATTTT. It is translated as CASSLVGQGISDTQYF.

V and J are TRBV6-5 and TRBJ2-5, with a possible D match to TRBD1 (6 bases). Looked up from germline, CDR1 is MNHEY and CDR2 is SVGAGI. The CDR3 runs 11 residues. The V end was cut by 4 bases, the J end by 7 bases, with 7 bases between. CDR3 DNA: TGTGCCAGCAGTTTAGGGGGGACCCAGTACTTC. Its translation: CASSLGGTQYF.

The chain uses TRBV5-4 and TRBJ2-7; D is ambiguous. The germline V gene encodes CDR1 SGHNT and CDR2 YYREEE (reference sequence). Trimming removed 4 bases at V and 3 bases at J, with 11 bases between. This CDR3 is 13 amino acids long. Here the CDR3 DNA reads TGTGCCAGCAGCATCGAGCTTAACTACGAGCAGTACTTC. This gives the protein CASSIELNYEQYF.

V gene TRBV10-3 combines with J gene TRBJ1-1; the D gene is possibly TRBD1 (5 bases). CDR3 length: 15 residues. Germline V gene lookup returns CDR1 ENHRY and CDR2 SYGVKD. V shed 0 bases and J shed 0 bases, with 8 bases lying between them. CDR3 nucleotides: TGTGCCATCAGTGAGTCGGGCAGGGTGAACACTGAAGCTTTCTTT. Protein product: CAISESGRVNTEAFF.

This sequence joins TRBV28 and TRBJ2-7; TRBD2 agrees at 10 bases. Germline V gene sequence: CDR1 MDHEN, CDR2 SYDVKM. V was clipped by 6 bases and J by 5 bases; unmatched bases: 4. This CDR3 comprises 13 residues. CDR3 residues: CASRAGGRNEQYF. The CDR3 nucleotides read TGTGCCAGCAGAGCGGGGGGGCGGAACGAGCAGTACTTC.

This clone occurred once. Other DNA sequences from this sample encode an identical CDR3 as well. The chain joins TRBV19 to TRBJ1-1; 7 bases align to TRBD1. Trimming removed 2 bases from V and 1 base from J; junction bases left unmatched: 1. From germline, CDR1 is LNHDA and CDR2 SQIVND (reference sequence). The CDR3 totals 14 residues. The CDR3, as DNA: TGTGCCAGTAGTATAAAGGGGGCGAACACTGAAGCTTTCTTT. Its protein product is CASSIKGANTEAFF.

This chain joins TRBV27 and TRBJ2-3; 11 positions agree with TRBD2. The CDR3 has 15 amino acids. J was trimmed by 8 bases and V by 2 bases; bases with no gene match: 6. CDR1 and CDR2 (germline): MNHEY, SMNVEV (reference sequence). The CDR3 coding sequence is TGTGCCAGCAGTTTAGTAGCGGGGGGGCCCGTTACGCAGTATTTT. Amino acids: CASSLVAGGPVTQYF.

The chain recombines TRBV11-1 with TRBJ1-1, with D tentatively TRBD1 (6 bases). The length of the CDR3 is 13 residues. Trimming removed 10 bases from V and 2 bases from J, with 14 bases in between. Looked up from germline, CDR1 is SGHAT and CDR2 is FQDESV (reference sequence). In nucleotides, the CDR3 is TGTGCCACCAGATGGGGGGCAAACACTGAAGCTTTCTTT. Translated, it gives CATRWGANTEAFF.

This chain links TRBV6-1 with TRBJ1-3; D call uncertain. With 7 bases removed from V and 0 bases from J, the gap between germline ends came to 4 bases. The CDR3 length is 12 residues. Germline-derived CDR1 and CDR2 are MNHNS and SASEGT. The CDR3 nucleotides are TGTGCCAGCATGGCCTCTGGAAACACCATATATTTT. The encoded protein is CASMASGNTIYF.

This chain connects TRBV19 to TRBJ1-6, with TRBD1 identical over 7 bases. This CDR3 is 15 amino acids long. V was pared by 8 bases and J by 0 bases, with 4 bases of the junction left unmatched. From germline, CDR1 is LNHDA and CDR2 SQIVND (reference sequence). CDR3 nucleotide sequence: TGTGCCAGTGAGGACAGGAGCTCCTATAATTCACCCCTCCACTTT. This sequence encodes CASEDRSSYNSPLHF.

Only one count was recorded for this clone. The chain is built from TRBV4-1 and TRBJ2-5; the D gene is possibly TRBD1 (6 bases). The CDR3 spans 15 residues. The V gene lost 1 base and the J gene lost 4 bases, with 13 bases spanning the gap. From germline, CDR1 is MGHRA and CDR2 YSYEKL. The CDR3 DNA is TGCGCCAGCAGCCAAGCACCGACAGGTGCAGAGACCCAGTACTTC. Translation: CASSQAPTGAETQYF.

The chain employs TRBV4-1 and TRBJ1-5; D gene uncertain. Deletions cut 0 bases from V and 7 bases from J, with 13 bases between. The CDR3 contains 15 residues. The germline CDR1 and CDR2 sequences are MGHRA and YSYEKL. The CDR3 loop is CASSQEQQIGQPQHF. The DNA of the CDR3 is TGCGCCAGCAGCCAAGAACAGCAGATCGGGCAGCCCCAGCATTTT.